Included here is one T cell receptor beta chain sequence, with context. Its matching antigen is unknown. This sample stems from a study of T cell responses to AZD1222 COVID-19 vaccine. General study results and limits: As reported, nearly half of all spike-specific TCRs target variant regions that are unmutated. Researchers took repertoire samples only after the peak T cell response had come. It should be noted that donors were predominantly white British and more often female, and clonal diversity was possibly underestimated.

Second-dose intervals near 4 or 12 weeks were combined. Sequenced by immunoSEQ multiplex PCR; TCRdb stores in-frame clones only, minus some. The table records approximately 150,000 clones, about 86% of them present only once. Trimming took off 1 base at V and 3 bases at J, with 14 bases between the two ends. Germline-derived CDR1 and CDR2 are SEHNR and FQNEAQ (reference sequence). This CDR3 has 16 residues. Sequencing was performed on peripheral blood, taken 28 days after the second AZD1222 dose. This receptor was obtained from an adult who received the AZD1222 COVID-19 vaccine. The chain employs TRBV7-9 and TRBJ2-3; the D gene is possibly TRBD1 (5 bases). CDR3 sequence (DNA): TGTGCCAGCAGCTTAGTCCGGTTGGGGCCTACAGATACGCAGTATTTT. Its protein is CASSLVRLGPTDTQYF. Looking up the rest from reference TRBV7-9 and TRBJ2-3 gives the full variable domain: DTGVSQNPRHKITKRGQNVTFRCDPISEHNRLYWYRQTLGQGPEFLTYFQNEAQLEKSRLLSDRFSAERPKGSFSTLEIQRTEQGDSAMYLCASSLVRLGPTDTQYFGPGTRLTVL.